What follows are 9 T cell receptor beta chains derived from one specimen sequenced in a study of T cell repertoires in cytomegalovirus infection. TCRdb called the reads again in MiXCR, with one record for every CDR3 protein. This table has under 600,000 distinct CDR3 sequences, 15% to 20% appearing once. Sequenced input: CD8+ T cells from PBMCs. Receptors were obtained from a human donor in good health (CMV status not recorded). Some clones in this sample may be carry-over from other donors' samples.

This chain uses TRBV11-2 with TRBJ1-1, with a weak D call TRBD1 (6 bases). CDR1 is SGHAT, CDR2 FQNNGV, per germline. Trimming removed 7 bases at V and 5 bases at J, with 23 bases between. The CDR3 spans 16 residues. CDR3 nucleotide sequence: TGTGCCAGCAAATTCAATCAGGGGAGGAGTAGAACTGAAGCTTTCTTT. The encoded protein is CASKFNQGRSRTEAFF.

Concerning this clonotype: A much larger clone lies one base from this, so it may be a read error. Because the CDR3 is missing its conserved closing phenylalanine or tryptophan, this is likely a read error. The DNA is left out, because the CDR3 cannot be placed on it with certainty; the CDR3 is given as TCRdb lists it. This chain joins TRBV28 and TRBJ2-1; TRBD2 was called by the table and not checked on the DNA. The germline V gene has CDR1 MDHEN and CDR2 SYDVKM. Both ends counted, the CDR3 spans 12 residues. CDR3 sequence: CASSFSSVLLFL.

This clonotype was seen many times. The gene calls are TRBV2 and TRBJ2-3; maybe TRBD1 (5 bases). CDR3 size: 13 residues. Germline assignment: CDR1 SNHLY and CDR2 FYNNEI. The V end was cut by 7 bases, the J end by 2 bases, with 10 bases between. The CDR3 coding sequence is TGTGCCAGCAAGGCACAGGCCACAGATACGCAGTATTTT. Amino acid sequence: CASKAQATDTQYF.

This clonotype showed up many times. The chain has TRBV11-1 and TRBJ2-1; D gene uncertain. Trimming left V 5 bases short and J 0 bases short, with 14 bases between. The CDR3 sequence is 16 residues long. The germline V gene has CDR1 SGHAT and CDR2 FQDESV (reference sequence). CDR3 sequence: CASSPDGPSSYNEQFF. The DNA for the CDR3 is TGTGCCAGCAGCCCAGATGGGCCCAGCTCCTACAATGAGCAGTTCTTC. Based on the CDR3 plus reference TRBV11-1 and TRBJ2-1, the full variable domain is EAEVAQSPRYKITEKSQAVAFWCDPISGHATLYWYRQILGQGPELLVQFQDESVVDDSQLPKDRFSAERLKGVDSTLKIQPAELGDSAMYLCASSPDGPSSYNEQFFGPGTRLTVL.

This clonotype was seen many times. The CDR3 sequence: CASSQGETGGDEQYF. Written as DNA, the CDR3 is TGTGCCAGCAGCCAGGGAGAGACAGGGGGCGACGAGCAGTACTTC. The rearrangement uses TRBV4-2 and TRBJ2-7, with 10 bases aligning to TRBD1. The CDR3 consists of 15 residues. With 3 bases clipped from V and 5 bases from J, the junction kept 7 bases outside the gene matches. From germline, CDR1 is LGHNA and CDR2 YNFKEQ.

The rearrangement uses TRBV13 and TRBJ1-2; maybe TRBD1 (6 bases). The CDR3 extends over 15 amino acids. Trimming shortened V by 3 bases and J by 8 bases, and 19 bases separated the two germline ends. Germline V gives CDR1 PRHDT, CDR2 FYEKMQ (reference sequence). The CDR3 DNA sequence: TGTGCCAGCAGCTTCCGGGGGGGGGGCGAGGCCGGCTACACCTTC. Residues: CASSFRGGGEAGYTF.

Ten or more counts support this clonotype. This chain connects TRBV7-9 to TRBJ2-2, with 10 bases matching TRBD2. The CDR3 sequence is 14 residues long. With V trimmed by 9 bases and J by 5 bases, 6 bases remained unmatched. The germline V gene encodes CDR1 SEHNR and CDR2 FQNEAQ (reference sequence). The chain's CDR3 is CARAGGPGTGELFF. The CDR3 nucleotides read TGTGCCAGAGCGGGAGGGCCGGGAACCGGGGAGCTGTTTTTT.

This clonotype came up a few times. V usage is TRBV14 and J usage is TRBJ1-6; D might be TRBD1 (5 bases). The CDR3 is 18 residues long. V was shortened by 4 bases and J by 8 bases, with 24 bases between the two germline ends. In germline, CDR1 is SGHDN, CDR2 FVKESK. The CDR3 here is CASSRNTIPGPGYSPLHF. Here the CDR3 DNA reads TGTGCCAGCAGCCGCAACACAATTCCGGGACCGGGTTATTCACCCCTCCACTTT.

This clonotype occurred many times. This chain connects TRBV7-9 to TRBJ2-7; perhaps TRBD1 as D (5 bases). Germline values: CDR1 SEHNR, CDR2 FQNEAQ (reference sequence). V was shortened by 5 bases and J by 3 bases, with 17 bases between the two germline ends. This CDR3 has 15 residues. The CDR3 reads CASSPGPRTGYEQYF. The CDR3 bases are TGTGCCAGCAGCCCAGGGCCCCGTACTGGCTACGAGCAGTACTTC.